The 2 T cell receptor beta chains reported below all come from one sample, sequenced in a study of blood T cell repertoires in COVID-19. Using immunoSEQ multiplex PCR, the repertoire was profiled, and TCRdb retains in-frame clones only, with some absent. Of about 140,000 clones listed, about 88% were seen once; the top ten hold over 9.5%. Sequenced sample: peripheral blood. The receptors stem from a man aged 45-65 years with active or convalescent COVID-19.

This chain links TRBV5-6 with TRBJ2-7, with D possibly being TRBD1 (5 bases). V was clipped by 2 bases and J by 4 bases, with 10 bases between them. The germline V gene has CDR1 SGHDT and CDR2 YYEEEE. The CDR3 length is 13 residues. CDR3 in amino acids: CASSFGAEYEQYF. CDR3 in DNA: TGTGCCAGCAGCTTTGGGGCGGAGTACGAGCAGTACTTC.

The DNA of the CDR3 is TGTGCCAGTAGTCTTACAGGGGGTGGTCAGCCCCAGCATTTT. Amino acids: CASSLTGGGQPQHF. The chain combines TRBV19 with TRBJ1-5; 8 nucleotides align to TRBD1. The ends lost 5 bases at V and 6 bases at J; junction bases unmatched: 6. The CDR3 totals 14 residues. CDR1 and CDR2 (germline): LNHDA, SQIVND (reference sequence).